The sequence of this TCR beta chain was determined in a study of T cells expressing NK-cell markers. The CDR3 has 16 amino acids. Germline V gene sequence: CDR1 MDHEN, CDR2 SYDVKM. With UMIs, 5'RACE template switching was used to make TCR beta cDNA. After re-calling the 5' RACE reads, TCRdb lists one entry per CDR3 protein, DNA absent. Its table records 550,000 or so distinct CDR3 sequences. The sample taken for sequencing was blood T cells: a sorted CD56 or NKG2C T cell subset, CD4+ or CD8+ T cells, or bulk PBMC T cells (not recorded which). The receptor was derived from a young man in good health. The chain uses TRBV28 and TRBJ2-2; TCRdb selects TRBD2, and the lack of DNA leaves this call unchecked. The CDR3 loop reads CASSRGLGVNTGELFF.